This TCR beta chain originates from a study of T cells in Graves' hyperthyroidism and ophthalmopathy (dated by TCRdb to between 2017 and 2020). With regard to the full study: Peripheral blood samples were taken at the time of initial diagnosis, prior to any treatment. To identify distinguishing TCR V-J signatures, a discovery cohort of 100 or so patients was used, comprising under 45 with Graves' ophthalmopathy and roughly 60 with stable Graves' hyperthyroidism. The paper reports TCR Vbeta CDR3 sequencing of approximately 140 peripheral blood samples: approximately 41 ophthalmopathy, around 80 hyperthyroidism and 17 progressor patients. Prospective prediction of ophthalmopathy was tested in an independent validation cohort of approximately 19 hyperthyroidism patients and 15 to 17 patients who later progressed to ophthalmopathy. The study also compared thyroid tissue and blood T-cell repertoires from five or six Graves' hyperthyroidism patients. The approximately 100 discovery patients were divided at random into training and test sets in a 7:3 ratio. After blood sampling, hyperthyroidism patients were treated with methimazole at a starting dose of 30 mg daily, and ophthalmopathy patients were treated with high-dose intravenous methylprednisolone. The paper's findings and limits, for the study overall: In cross-validation, a model built on a 13 V-J signature told ophthalmopathy apart from stable hyperthyroidism with approximately 91% sensitivity and around 84% specificity, and in testing the same model reached 80%/75%. Most expanded thyroid clonotypes (frequency above 0.001) were also found in blood, which suggests that blood repertoires may mirror thyroid immune responses. No statistical method was used to set the sample size in advance, and investigators knew the group allocation. During validation, the model predicted progression to ophthalmopathy a median of around 7 months ahead of onset, with around 70% sensitivity and roughly 75% specificity.

Graves' hyperthyroidism was defined as stable when no progression to ophthalmopathy occurred over 18 months of follow-up. Hyperthyroidism patients were newly diagnosed, with disease duration under 2 months, and aged 18 to 65 years. Exclusion was applied to patients with uncontrolled infections, other autoimmune diseases, pregnancy or lactation. Diagnoses relied on clinical symptoms, serum thyroxine and TRAb, thyroid ultrasound and orbital computed tomography. Ficoll-Paque density gradient centrifugation was used to isolate PBMCs from around 9.1 ml of fresh peripheral blood. Total RNA was extracted using Trizol reagent, and RNA quality was assessed on an Agilent 2100 Bioanalyzer. This clonotype was found many times. Its antigen specificity is not known. No clone much larger than this one lies a single base away; base qualities are absent. Relative to germline, V is missing 1 base and J is missing 2 bases, with 5 bases of the junction outside any gene match. Per the germline V gene, SGHRS is the CDR1 and YFSETQ is the CDR2. The CDR3, from cysteine to phenylalanine, totals 15 residues. The kept DNA is CDR3 alone, 45 bases in frame from the first base.

The TCR beta CDR3 regions were amplified from RNA transcripts. For the first round of RT-PCR on the TCR CDR3, the HTBI primer set was used together with the Qiagen OneStep RT-PCR kit. Libraries were constructed in a second round of multiplex PCR, after which size selection and purification were performed. The libraries were sequenced on an Illumina HiSeq2000 using paired-end 100 bp reads. Under the source paper's analysis protocol: Raw data were processed with SOAPnuke, discarding reads with adapters, uncalled bases, mean Phred below 15, or no exact constant-primer or identifier match. COPE v1.2.5 was used to merge high-quality paired reads, and clonotypes were defined as unique nucleotide sequences. MiTCR v1.1 was used to align the clonotypes against IMGT TRBV, TRBD and TRBJ reference segments. Only V-J combinations with frequency above 0.0001, covering 99% to 99.2% of repertoires, were analysed. The TCS score was defined as the ratio of F50 (clonal expansion) to E x V (chaos), calculated using BLOSUM62-based TCRdist between CDR3 peptides within each V-J. Welch's t-statistics and random forest reduced just over 500 V-J features to roughly 13, which were used in a naive Bayes classifier (R e1071). TCRdb reprocessing: public reads trimmed at Q25 with fastp, clones called with MiXCR, in-frame beta chains kept. Every CDR3 protein is listed once, alongside the most common genes and DNA of its rows. These V and J calls originate from TCRdb's pipeline instead of the authors' own analysis. This sample holds about 570,000 distinct CDR3 sequences; 13% to 15% were observed only once. The ten largest make up more than 11% of the sample.

The chain uses TRBV5-1 and TRBJ2-7, with 8 bases aligning to TRBD2. This receptor was identified in a woman between 40 and 50 years old with Graves' hyperthyroidism. The sequencing input was blood. For the CDR3, the sequence is CASSLREGEAYEQYF. The nucleotide sequence reads TGCGCCAGCAGCTTGCGGGAGGGTGAGGCCTACGAGCAGTACTTC.